The following is a T cell receptor (beta chain) sequence with its context. What it binds is unknown. The record originates from a study of T-cell memory formation after mild COVID-19. Study overall: TCR clustering was largely donor specific.

Whole-study results and caveats: CD4+ clones that contracted lay mainly in CM and EM; CD8+ ones lay in EMRA. The appearance of some responding clones in pre-infection memory suggested that cross-reactive memory joined.

CDR3 length: 15 amino acids. The ends were cut back, 0 bases at V and 5 bases at J, with 13 bases in the middle. Germline CDR1 is KGHSY and CDR2 is FQNENV. From the 5' RACE reads, TCRdb called clonotypes with MiXCR, one entry per CDR3 protein. Seen here are around 200,000 distinct CDR3 sequences, around 27% observed once, and the top ten hold about an eighth. The sequencing sample was made of PBMCs or a T cell subset sorted from them (not recorded which). The sequence was obtained from an adult woman who had mild COVID-19 (a few samples of this study predate the infection). Cell type and time point are not known. The genes are TRBV16 and TRBJ1-2; tentative D call: TRBD1 (5 bases). This chain's CDR3 is CASSQSRGREYGYTF. The DNA of the CDR3 is TGTGCCAGCAGCCAATCACGGGGCAGGGAATATGGCTACACCTTC.